One and the same sample provided the 21 T cell receptor beta chains below, sequenced in a study of blood T cell repertoires in COVID-19. Some clones are missing from TCRdb's copy, which holds only in-frame ones; the method was immunoSEQ multiplex PCR. The sample carries roughly 300,000 clones, about 90% recorded once. The sample taken for sequencing was PBMCs or T cells enriched from blood (not recorded which). The receptors derive from a woman in her 30s who had recovered from COVID-19.

In its sample, this clone was seen a few times. The genes are TRBV27 and TRBJ1-6, with a tentative D call TRBD1 (6 bases). V dropped 2 bases and J dropped 10 bases, with 12 bases sitting between them. The CDR3 has 14 amino acids. Germline V gene data show CDR1 as MNHEY and CDR2 as SMNVEV (reference sequence). This CDR3 reads CASSLVDSLSPLHF. In nucleotides, the CDR3 is TGTGCCAGCAGTTTAGTGGACAGCCTCTCACCCCTCCACTTT.

This clone was picked up one time. The gene calls are TRBV7-9 and TRBJ2-3; the D gene is possibly TRBD1 (6 bases). Germline lookup yields CDR1 SEHNR and CDR2 FQNEAQ (reference sequence). V gave up 1 base and J gave up 4 bases, with 15 bases separating them. This CDR3 comprises 16 residues. CDR3 region: CASSLDRAGGSDTQYF. In DNA, the CDR3 is TGTGCCAGCAGCTTAGACAGGGCTGGTGGCTCAGATACGCAGTATTTT.

V and J are TRBV19 and TRBJ1-2, with TRBD1 as a possible D gene (6 bases). The V and J ends lost 1 base and 4 bases respectively, with 10 bases between them. Germline V CDR1 and CDR2: LNHDA, SQIVND (reference sequence). This CDR3 has 14 residues. CDR3 sequence: CASSIGGQSYGYTF. The CDR3 bases are TGTGCCAGTAGTATAGGGGGACAAAGCTATGGCTACACCTTC.

This sequence joins TRBV28 and TRBJ2-3, with D perhaps TRBD1 (7 bases). V lost 5 bases and J lost 2, with 17 bases in between. The germline V gene encodes CDR1 MDHEN and CDR2 SYDVKM. CDR3 size: 16 residues. The CDR3 region has the DNA TGTGCCAGCAGTACCCGACAGGGAGGAATCACAGATACGCAGTATTTT. This translates into CASSTRQGGITDTQYF.

The rearrangement links TRBV7-8 to TRBJ1-2; TRBD1 is a possible D gene (6 bases). Trimming shortened V by 5 bases and J by 4 bases, and 14 bases separated the two germline ends. The CDR3 loop spans 14 amino acids. Germline CDR1 reads SGHVS; CDR2 reads FQNEAQ. The CDR3: CASSLELGAYGYTF. CDR3 sequence (DNA): TGTGCCAGCAGCCTTGAGCTGGGGGCCTATGGCTACACCTTC.

The V and J genes are TRBV19 and TRBJ1-4; D is unclear. The CDR3 runs to 15 residues. V was shortened by 3 bases and J by 2 bases, with 10 bases between the two germline ends. In germline, CDR1 is LNHDA, CDR2 SQIVND (reference sequence). CDR3: CASSIEGRTNEKLFF. As DNA, the CDR3 is TGTGCCAGTAGTATTGAGGGTCGGACTAATGAAAAACTGTTTTTT.

This clone came up a few times. The chain employs TRBV4-1 and TRBJ1-1; 7 bases are shared with TRBD1. With V trimmed by 1 base and J by 5 bases, 13 bases remained unmatched. The V gene's germline CDR1 is MGHRA and CDR2 YSYEKL. CDR3 size: 17 residues. DNA for the CDR3: TGCGCCAGCAGCCAAGGGAAGGACAGGCGGTGGGGGACTGAAGCTTTCTTT. Its translation: CASSQGKDRRWGTEAFF.

A note on this clone: One end of the junction varies from germline; a read error may be responsible. This sequence joins TRBV7-2 and TRBJ2-1; 9 bases line up with TRBD1. Germline CDR1 reads SGHTA; CDR2 reads FQGNSA. The CDR3 covers 13 residues. CDR3 in DNA: TGTGCCAGCAGCTTAGGCGGGAGACAGGGGGAGGTCTTC. This codes for CASSLGGRQGEVF.

This clone is a singleton in its sample. This sequence joins TRBV3-1 (or the pseudogene TRBV3-2) and TRBJ2-1; 8 bases agree with TRBD2. This CDR3 region has 16 residues. Germline V gives CDR1 LGHDT, CDR2 YNNKEL (reference sequence). With V trimmed by 4 bases and J by 6 bases, 11 bases remained unmatched. The CDR3 region has the DNA TGTGCCAGCAGCCGATATACCGGGGGGGGTTTCAATGAGCAGTTCTTC. This encodes CASSRYTGGGFNEQFF.

About this clone: Other DNA sequences within the sample encode an identical CDR3. The chain is built from TRBV28 and TRBJ2-7; maybe TRBD1 (5 bases). Germline CDR1 reads MDHEN; CDR2 reads SYDVKM. CDR3 length: 13 residues. Trimming stripped 2 bases from V and 2 bases from J, with 7 bases between. In DNA, the CDR3 is TGTGCCAGCAGTTTACCAGGGACCTACGAGCAGTACTTC. Its protein is CASSLPGTYEQYF.

This sequence joins TRBV10-3 and TRBJ1-1, with a weak D call TRBD1 (5 bases). Germline-derived CDR1 and CDR2 are ENHRY and SYGVKD. The germline V and J ends were trimmed by 3 bases and 1 base, with 15 bases remaining between them. This CDR3 region has 16 residues. The CDR3 sequence: CAISEAGRTKNTEAFF. CDR3 coding DNA: TGTGCCATCAGTGAAGCGGGACGGACCAAGAACACTGAAGCTTTCTTT.

In this sample, this clone turned up a few times. The chain recombines TRBV10-3 with TRBJ1-1; possible D gene TRBD1, 6 bases. Germline V gene sequence: CDR1 ENHRY, CDR2 SYGVKD. V was trimmed by 9 bases and J by 4 bases, leaving 12 bases between them. This CDR3 is built from 12 residues. CDR3 DNA sequence: TGTGCCATAAGAGGACAGAGCACTGAAGCTTTCTTT. Its protein product is CAIRGQSTEAFF.

This clone was seen only once. The identical CDR3 is also encoded by other nucleotide sequences in the sample. The V and J genes are TRBV28 and TRBJ1-1, with D possibly being TRBD1 (6 bases). Per germline, CDR1 MDHEN and CDR2 SYDVKM. There are 12 residues in the CDR3. V shed 2 bases and J shed 5 bases, with 6 bases lying between them. In DNA form, the CDR3 reads TGTGCCAGCAGTTTACAGGGGACTGAAGCTTTCTTT. Translated, it gives CASSLQGTEAFF.

The rearrangement links TRBV29-1 to TRBJ2-3; tentatively, D is TRBD1 (6 bases). Trimming shortened V by 6 bases and J by 2 bases, and 9 bases separated the two germline ends. The CDR3 runs to 12 residues. The V gene's germline CDR1 is SQVTM and CDR2 ANQGSEA. CDR3 nucleotides: TGCAGCGTAGGACAGACCACAGATACGCAGTATTTT. Protein: CSVGQTTDTQYF.

V gene TRBV12-5 combines with J gene TRBJ2-7; 9 nucleotides match TRBD1. Trimming removed 5 bases from V and 5 bases from J; junction bases left unmatched: 13. CDR3 length: 16 amino acids. Germline loops: CDR1 LGHNT, CDR2 FRNRAP. CDR3 in amino acids: CASGLQPGQGSNEQYF. The CDR3 DNA reads as TGTGCTAGTGGTCTCCAACCGGGACAGGGATCGAACGAGCAGTACTTC. Based on the CDR3 plus reference TRBV12-5 and TRBJ2-7, the full variable domain is DARVTQTPRHKVTEMGQEVTMRCQPILGHNTVFWYRQTMMQGLELLAYFRNRAPLDDSGMPKDRFSAEMPDATLATLKIQPSEPRDSAVYFCASGLQPGQGSNEQYFGPGTRLTVT.

This sequence joins TRBV5-6 and TRBJ1-5, with a weak D call TRBD1 (5 bases). Trimming took off 6 bases at V and 3 bases at J, with 16 bases between the two ends. The CDR3 is 15 amino acids. Germline V gene sequence: CDR1 SGHDT, CDR2 YYEEEE. Here the CDR3 DNA reads TGTGCCAGCACTATTGCTTCAGGGCTCAATCAGCCCCAGCATTTT. This sequence encodes CASTIASGLNQPQHF.

This sequence joins TRBV10-3 and TRBJ1-2, with 7 bases aligning to TRBD1. The junction had 11 bases not matched to a gene; V was cut back by 4 bases and J by 6 bases. CDR3 length: 15 residues. The germline CDR1 and CDR2 sequences are ENHRY and SYGVKD. The CDR3 loop reads CAISGPRQGVNGYTF. The CDR3 nucleotides read TGTGCCATCAGTGGGCCACGACAGGGAGTTAATGGCTACACCTTC.

CDR3 amino acids: CASSNVGLGRQHNEQFF. The DNA of the CDR3 is TGTGCCAGTAGTAATGTAGGTCTAGGACGACAGCACAATGAGCAGTTCTTC. The J gene is TRBJ2-1, the V gene TRBV19; TRBD1 is a possible D gene (5 bases). Per germline, CDR1 LNHDA and CDR2 SQIVND (reference sequence). V lost 4 bases, J lost 5 bases, and 21 bases lay in between. The CDR3 is 17 amino acids.

This clone was counted between two and nine times. J is TRBJ1-1 and V is TRBV4-1, with D maybe TRBD1 (6 bases). Deletions cut 1 base from V and 1 base from J, with 19 bases between. CDR1 MGHRA and CDR2 YSYEKL come from the germline V gene. This CDR3 is built from 18 residues. The CDR3 region is CASSQAWDTDATNTEAFF. CDR3 nucleotides: TGCGCCAGCAGCCAAGCTTGGGACACCGACGCAACGAACACTGAAGCTTTCTTT.

In nucleotides, the CDR3 is TGTGCCAGCAGCCGCGGAGGGTATGGCTACACCTTC. Protein: CASSRGGYGYTF. This chain joins TRBV6-5 and TRBJ1-2; D gene unclear. V gave up 6 bases and J gave up 5 bases, with 10 bases separating them. This CDR3 region has 12 residues. Germline assignment: CDR1 MNHEY and CDR2 SVGAGI.

There are a few counts of this clone. The rearrangement uses TRBV28 and TRBJ1-5; weak D call: TRBD1 (6 bases). This CDR3 is 17 amino acids long. Germline CDR1 reads MDHEN; CDR2 reads SYDVKM. V was clipped by 5 bases and J by 0 bases, with 17 bases between them. CDR3 in amino acids: CASSLWTARSSNQPQHF. The CDR3, as DNA: TGTGCCAGCAGTCTTTGGACAGCCCGGAGTAGCAATCAGCCCCAGCATTTT.